The clone carrying this T cell receptor (beta chain) has only one observation. Antigen specificity is unknown. This specimen comes from a study of shared clonotypes between healthy human individuals. Study-wide findings and caveats: Naive subsets tended to show greater estimated richness than memory subsets.

The assay used deep level. Data came from immunoSEQ multiplex PCR; TCRdb stores just in-frame clones and leaves some out. The sample lists just over 2,000,000 clones; about 95% were seen once. The CDR3 contains 19 residues. Terminally differentiated effector memory CD45RA+ cells were excluded from the naive CD8 cells, which were CD45RO-negative and positively selected for CCR7. The chain has TRBV21-1 and TRBJ2-7; the D call in the table, TRBD2, was not verified against the DNA. TRBV21-1 is reported as a pseudogene. The sample comprised naive CD8+ T cells sorted from blood. This receptor was taken from a young man in good health. This CDR3 reads CASSDKVGLAGTPHLEQYF. Written as DNA, the CDR3 is TGTGCCAGCAGCGACAAAGTGGGACTAGCGGGCACCCCTCATCTCGAGCAGTACTTC.